This T cell receptor (beta chain) was captured in a study of blood T cell repertoires in COVID-19. Whole-study context: Spain, Italy and the United States supplied samples that represented acute and convalescent COVID-19. PBMCs, B-cell-depleted T cells, or T cells provided the cDNA or gDNA that made up the material.

How the authors handled the data: By means of reference gene primer amplification, nucleated cell counts were estimated. Libraries were prepared by immunoSEQ multiplex PCR; TCRdb keeps only in-frame clonotypes and omits some of them. The V and J calls and the clone size are those of that table, but D and trimming were determined from the DNA. The sample includes some 100,000 clones, roughly nine tenths of them seen just once. V lost 1 base, J lost 5 bases, and 18 bases lay in between. Germline CDR1 SGHRS, CDR2 YFSETQ. The CDR3 runs 16 residues. The sequenced material came from peripheral blood. The TCR sequence derives from a man between 65 and 85 years old who had recovered from COVID-19. The gene calls are TRBV5-1 and TRBJ1-1; D is ambiguous. CDR3 sequence: CASSLMSAAAGTEAFF. The CDR3 DNA reads as TGCGCCAGCAGCTTGATGTCGGCTGCGGCGGGGACTGAAGCTTTCTTT.